The 7 T cell receptor beta chains listed next were all sequenced from one sample in a study of blood T cells in healthy people across ages. The second PCR ran roughly 6 to 11 cycles with a sample-barcoded 5' primer and J-beta primers. TCRdb recomputed calls from the 5' RACE reads with MiXCR, one row per CDR3 protein. Here the sample spans around 750,000 distinct CDR3 sequences, roughly 50% being singletons. Material: blood. These receptors came from a man older than 75 in good health.

This chain links TRBV5-1 with TRBJ2-1; D unclear. There are 13 residues in the CDR3. The V and J ends lost 0 bases and 14 bases respectively, with 15 bases between them. CDR1 and CDR2 (germline): SGHRS, YFSETQ. The CDR3 is CASSLDQLSMKFF. The CDR3 coding sequence is TGCGCCAGCAGCTTGGATCAACTCTCCATGAAGTTCTTC. Based on the CDR3 plus reference TRBV5-1 and TRBJ2-1, the full variable domain is KAGVTQTPRYLIKTRGQQVTLSCSPISGHRSVSWYQQTPGQGLQFLFEYFSETQRNKGNFPGRFSGRQFSNSRSEMNVSTLELGDSALYLCASSLDQLSMKFFGPGTRLTVL.

V gene TRBV7-2 combines with J gene TRBJ2-2, with 7 bases identical to TRBD2. The J segment lost 8 bases and the V segment lost 1 base, leaving 13 bases of the junction unmatched. Germline V CDR1 and CDR2: SGHTA, FQGNSA. This CDR3 is 17 amino acids long. CDR3: CASSLGASGPRVGELFF. CDR3 nucleotides: TGTGCCAGCAGCTTAGGGGCTAGCGGACCCCGTGTAGGGGAGCTGTTTTTT.

The chain combines TRBV11-2 with TRBJ2-4; 7 bases align to TRBD1. J gave up 4 bases and V 5 bases, and 8 bases lay outside the gene matches. The CDR3 contains 15 residues. Germline V lookup: CDR1 SGHAT, CDR2 FQNNGV. The CDR3 DNA follows: TGTGCCAGCAGCCGCACGGGGACAGAGAAAAACATTCAGTACTTC. Translated, it gives CASSRTGTEKNIQYF.

The J gene is TRBJ1-1, the V gene TRBV29-1; tentatively, D is TRBD1 (5 bases). V was trimmed by 7 bases and J by 4 bases, leaving 16 bases between them. The germline gives CDR1 SQVTM, CDR2 ANQGSEA. CDR3 size: 13 residues. Here the CDR3 reads CSAPGLWGTEAFF. The CDR3 bases are TGCAGCGCCCCGGGGCTATGGGGCACTGAAGCTTTCTTT.

On this clonotype itself: The junction differs from germline at one of its ends, possibly a read error. In DNA form, the CDR3 reads TGTGTCAGCAGTCCAACTAGCGTCCAAGAGACCCAGTACTTC. Protein sequence: CVSSPTSVQETQYF. This chain connects TRBV12-3 or TRBV12-4 to TRBJ2-5; 7 positions match TRBD2. This CDR3 has 14 residues.

This clonotype was found a few times. The chain joins TRBV7-2 to TRBJ2-2, with 10 bases fitting TRBD2. The CDR3 totals 16 residues. After removal of 2 bases from V and 1 base from J, the junction contained 1 base not matched to a gene. In germline, CDR1 is SGHTA, CDR2 FQGNSA. CDR3 DNA sequence: TGTGCCAGCAGCTTAACTAGCGGGAAGAACACCGGGGAGCTGTTTTTT. It specifies CASSLTSGKNTGELFF.

The chain couples TRBV7-2 to TRBJ1-2; D may be TRBD1 (5 bases). V dropped 1 base and J dropped 10 bases, with 13 bases sitting between them. Looked up from germline, CDR1 is SGHTA and CDR2 is FQGNSA. CDR3 length: 13 residues. CDR3 DNA: TGTGCCAGCAGCTTAGAGGGAAGAGGGGACTACACCTTC. Amino acids: CASSLEGRGDYTF.